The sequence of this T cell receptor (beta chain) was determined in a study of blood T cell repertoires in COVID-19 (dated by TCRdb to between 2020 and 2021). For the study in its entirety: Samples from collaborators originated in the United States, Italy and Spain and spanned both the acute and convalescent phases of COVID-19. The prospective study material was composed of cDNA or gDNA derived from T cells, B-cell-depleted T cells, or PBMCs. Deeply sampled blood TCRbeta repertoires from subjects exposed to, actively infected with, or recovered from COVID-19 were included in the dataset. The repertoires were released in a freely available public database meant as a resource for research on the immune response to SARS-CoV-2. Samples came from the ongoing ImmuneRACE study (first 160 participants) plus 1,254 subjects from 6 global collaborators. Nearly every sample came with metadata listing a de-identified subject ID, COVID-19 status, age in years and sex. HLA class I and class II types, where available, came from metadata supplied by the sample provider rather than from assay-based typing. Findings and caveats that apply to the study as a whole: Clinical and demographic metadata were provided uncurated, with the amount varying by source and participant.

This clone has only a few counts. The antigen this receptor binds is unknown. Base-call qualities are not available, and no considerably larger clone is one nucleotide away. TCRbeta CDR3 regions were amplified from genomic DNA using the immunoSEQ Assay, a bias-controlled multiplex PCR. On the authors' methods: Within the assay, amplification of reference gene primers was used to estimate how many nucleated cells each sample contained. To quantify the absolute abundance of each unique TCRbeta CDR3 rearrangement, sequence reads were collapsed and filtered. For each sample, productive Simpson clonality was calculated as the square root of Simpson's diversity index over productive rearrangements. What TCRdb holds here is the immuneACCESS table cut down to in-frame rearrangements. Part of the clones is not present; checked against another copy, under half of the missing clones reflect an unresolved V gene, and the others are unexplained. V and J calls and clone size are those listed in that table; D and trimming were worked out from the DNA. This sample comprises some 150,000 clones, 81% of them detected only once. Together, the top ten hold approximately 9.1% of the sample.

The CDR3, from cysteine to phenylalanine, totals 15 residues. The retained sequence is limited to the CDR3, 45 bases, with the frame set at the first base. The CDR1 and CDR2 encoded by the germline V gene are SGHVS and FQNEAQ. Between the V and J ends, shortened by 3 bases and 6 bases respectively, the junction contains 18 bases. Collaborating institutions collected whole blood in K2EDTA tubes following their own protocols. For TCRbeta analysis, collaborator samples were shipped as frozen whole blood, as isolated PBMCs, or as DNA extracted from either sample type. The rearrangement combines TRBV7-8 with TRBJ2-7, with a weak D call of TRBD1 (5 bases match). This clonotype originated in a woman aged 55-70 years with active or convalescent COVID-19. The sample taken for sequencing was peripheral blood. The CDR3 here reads CASSFPPGQGSEQYF. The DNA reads TGTGCCAGCAGCTTCCCCCCCGGGCAGGGAAGCGAGCAGTACTTC.